This is a list of T cell receptor beta chains from one sample in a study of technical replicates of blood from a handful of donors. Generated by immunoSEQ multiplex PCR, the TCRdb table keeps only in-frame clones and is missing some. The sample has tens of thousands of clones; 92% are singletons. Sequencing was performed on T cells isolated from PBMCs. Receptor source: a human donor in good health. Each CDR3 is given with its conserved first and last residue. A D gene is named only where the DNA matches it firmly. Expanded clones are given a class, and other clones once, few, many or no size at all.

v_call	clone_size	d_call	j_call	cdr3_aa	cdr3_nt
TRBV6-1	.	TRBD2	TRBJ2-7	CATDRAGGPLDEQYF	TGTGCCACCGACAGGGCGGGAGGGCCTTTGGACGAGCAGTACTTC
TRBV5-6	.	TRBD1	TRBJ2-7	CASSAGQGFYEQYF	TGCGCCAGCAGCGCGGGACAGGGGTTCTACGAGCAGTACTTC
TRBV5-8	.	.	TRBJ2-2	CASSWGVGATGELFF	TGTGCCAGCAGCTGGGGCGTGGGGGCCACCGGGGAGCTGTTTTTT
TRBV11-2	.	TRBD1	TRBJ1-5	CASSLDTGVGQPQHF	TGTGCCAGCAGCTTAGATACAGGGGTTGGCCAGCCCCAGCATTTT
TRBV7-2	once	.	TRBJ2-2	CASSLDRGTGELFF	TGTGCCAGCAGCTTAGATCGGGGAACCGGGGAGCTGTTTTTT
TRBV6-1	.	.	TRBJ2-3	CASKGVYTQYF	TGTGCCAGCAAAGGGGTTTATACGCAGTATTTT
TRBV19	.	.	TRBJ1-1	CASSRALQDTEAFF	TGTGCCAGTAGTAGGGCACTACAGGACACTGAAGCTTTCTTT
TRBV5-6	.	TRBD1	TRBJ1-2	CASSSGQGGYTF	TGTGCCAGCAGCAGTGGACAGGGCGGCTACACCTTC
TRBV5-1	once	TRBD2	TRBJ2-3	CASSPQGLAADTQYF	TGCGCCAGCAGCCCACAAGGACTAGCGGCAGATACGCAGTATTTT
TRBV9	.	TRBD2	TRBJ2-3	CASSGTSGSTDTQYF	TGTGCCAGCAGTGGGACTAGCGGGAGTACAGATACGCAGTATTTT
TRBV15	.	TRBD1	TRBJ2-7	CATSRTTGAPNEQYF	TGTGCCACCAGCAGAACTACAGGGGCTCCTAACGAGCAGTACTTC
TRBV25-1	.	TRBD2	TRBJ2-7	CASSEWTGAPPAGCGQYF	TGTGCCAGCAGTGAATGGACGGGCGCGCCTCCAGCGGGATGCGGGCAGTACTTC
TRBV27	.	.	TRBJ2-5	CASSPNPTGQETQYF	TGTGCCAGCAGTCCCAACCCCACAGGGCAAGAGACCCAGTACTTC
TRBV15	.	.	TRBJ1-1	CATSRTQQFQNTEAFF	TGTGCCACCAGCAGAACCCAACAATTCCAGAACACTGAAGCTTTCTTT
TRBV30	.	.	TRBJ1-2	CAWMAGTLFNYGYTF	TGTGCCTGGATGGCCGGGACACTCTTTAACTATGGCTACACCTTC
TRBV27	.	.	TRBJ2-7	CASSSYGQITEQYF	TGTGCCAGCAGTTCGTATGGACAGATTACCGAGCAGTACTTC
TRBV7-9	.	TRBD2	TRBJ2-1	CASSLVSSGRIRNEQFF	TGTGCCAGCAGCTTAGTGTCTAGCGGGAGAATTCGGAATGAGCAGTTCTTC
TRBV11-3	.	TRBD2	TRBJ2-1	CASSYGEGGQFF	TGTGCCAGCAGCTACGGGGAGGGCGGGCAGTTCTTC
TRBV9	.	.	TRBJ1-3	CASSEGTGNTIYF	TGTGCCAGCAGCGAGGGGACTGGAAACACCATATATTTT
TRBV7-8	.	.	TRBJ2-1	CASSLSGYNEQFF	TGTGCCAGCAGCTTATCGGGGTATAATGAGCAGTTCTTC
TRBV11-3	.	TRBD2	TRBJ2-3	CASSLSYAREGDTQYF	TGTGCCAGCAGCTTATCGTACGCGCGGGAGGGAGATACGCAGTATTTT
TRBV5-6	.	.	TRBJ2-7	CASSLLRGFNEQYF	TGTGCCAGCAGCTTGCTCAGGGGTTTCAACGAGCAGTACTTC
TRBV10-3	.	.	TRBJ1-5	CAISDRRQPQHF	TGTGCCATCAGTGACCGCAGACAGCCCCAGCATTTT
TRBV5-1	.	.	TRBJ2-2	CASSLVPGHITGELFF	TGCGCCAGCAGCCTTGTTCCGGGACATATAACCGGGGAGCTGTTTTTT
TRBV6-5	.	TRBD1	TRBJ1-5	CASSPGTGFRQPQHF	TGTGCCAGCAGCCCCGGGACAGGGTTCCGTCAGCCCCAGCATTTT
TRBV2	.	.	TRBJ2-1	CASSDGQFF	TGTGCCAGCAGTGATGGCCAGTTCTTC
TRBV6-1	.	TRBD1	TRBJ2-1	CASSEAGTGVYNEQFF	TGTGCCAGCAGTGAGGCCGGGACAGGGGTCTACAATGAGCAGTTCTTC
TRBV7-2	.	TRBD2	TRBJ2-1	CASSPSPGTSTYNEQFF	TGTGCCAGCAGTCCCTCTCCCGGGACTAGTACCTACAATGAGCAGTTCTTC
TRBV25-1	.	TRBD1	TRBJ1-5	CASRDRDNQPQHF	TGTGCCAGTAGGGACAGGGATAATCAGCCCCAGCATTTT